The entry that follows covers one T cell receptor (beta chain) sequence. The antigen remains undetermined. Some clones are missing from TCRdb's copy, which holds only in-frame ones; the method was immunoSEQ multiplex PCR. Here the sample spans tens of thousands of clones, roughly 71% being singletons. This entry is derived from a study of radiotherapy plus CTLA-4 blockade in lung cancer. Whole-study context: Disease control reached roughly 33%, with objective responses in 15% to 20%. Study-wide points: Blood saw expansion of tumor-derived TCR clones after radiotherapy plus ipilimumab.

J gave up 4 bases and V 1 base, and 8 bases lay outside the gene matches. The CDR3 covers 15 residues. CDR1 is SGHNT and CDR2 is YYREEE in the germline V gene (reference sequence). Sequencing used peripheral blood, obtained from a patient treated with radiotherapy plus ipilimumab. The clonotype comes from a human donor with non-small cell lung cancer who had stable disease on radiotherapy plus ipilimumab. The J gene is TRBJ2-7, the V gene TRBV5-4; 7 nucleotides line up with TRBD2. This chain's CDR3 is CASSLPGGYGYEQYF. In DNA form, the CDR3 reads TGTGCCAGCAGCTTGCCGGGGGGTTACGGGTACGAGCAGTACTTC.